What follows are 4 T cell receptor beta chains derived from one specimen sequenced in a study of blood T cell repertoires in COVID-19. Sequencing used immunoSEQ multiplex PCR; TCRdb keeps in-frame clones, though not all of them. The repertoire holds 100,000 to 150,000 clones, with over 70% as singletons. Sequencing used peripheral blood. Every receptor here comes from a woman between 50 and 59 years old with acute or convalescent COVID-19.

This clone was observed many times. The CDR3 DNA reads as TGTGCCAGCTCAGGGACAGGGAAATATGGCTACACCTTC. Protein: CASSGTGKYGYTF. The J gene is TRBJ1-2, the V gene TRBV9, with 9 bases identical to TRBD1. From germline, CDR1 is SGDLS and CDR2 YYNGEE. The CDR3 is 13 residues long. The J segment lost 5 bases and the V segment lost 7 bases, leaving 6 bases of the junction unmatched. Full variable domain (missing parts from reference TRBV9 and TRBJ1-2): DSGVTQTPKHLITATGQRVTLRCSPRSGDLSVYWYQQSLDQGLQFLIQYYNGEERAKGNILERFSAQQFPDLHSELNLSSLELGDSALYFCASSGTGKYGYTFGSGTRLTVV.

This chain links TRBV19 with TRBJ1-1, with 10 bases that match TRBD1. Germline CDR1 is LNHDA and CDR2 is SQIVND (reference sequence). Losses at the gene ends were 7 bases for V and 4 bases for J; bases not matched to a gene: 6. This CDR3 has 14 amino acids. Here the CDR3 DNA reads TGTGCCAGTAAACCAGGACAGGGGGGCACTGAAGCTTTCTTT. Translation: CASKPGQGGTEAFF.

The rearrangement uses TRBV12-5 and TRBJ1-6, with TRBD1 matching 8 bases. The CDR3 covers 15 residues. In germline, CDR1 is LGHNT, CDR2 FRNRAP. V dropped 5 bases and J dropped 9; count of bases not matched to a gene: 9. As DNA, the CDR3 is TGTGCTAGTGGTGCAATGACAGGGGAGGGTTCACCCCTCCACTTT. As protein: CASGAMTGEGSPLHF.

This rearrangement joins TRBV5-1 to TRBJ2-1, with 7 bases lining up with TRBD1. Germline CDR1 and CDR2: SGHRS and YFSETQ. Unmatched junction bases numbered 9, after V lost 4 bases and J lost 2 bases. The CDR3 is 16 amino acids. The CDR3 DNA sequence: TGCGCCAGCAGCCCGACCGCAGGGGGTGCCTACAATGAGCAGTTCTTC. As protein: CASSPTAGGAYNEQFF.